Listed below are T cell receptor beta chains from one sample, sequenced in a study of technical replicates of blood from a few donors. Clones were read by immunoSEQ multiplex PCR, and TCRdb kept only the in-frame ones, dropping some. The sample has around 13,000 clones; around 83% are singletons. Sequencing used PBMCs. These receptors were collected from a human donor in good health. Each CDR3 is given with its conserved first and last residue.

TRBV7-2	TRBJ2-7	CASSLVAAATYEQYF
TRBV5-1	TRBJ2-5	CASSRQQETQYF
TRBV10-3	TRBJ2-5	CAISPGLAGIRGETQYF
TRBV11-2	TRBJ2-7	CASSLAIAGGPREQYF
TRBV28	TRBJ2-1	CASSLTGQGAVNEQFF
TRBV6-1	TRBJ1-2	CASSTGTGYGYTF
TRBV5-1	TRBJ2-3	CASSADRVPDTQYF
TRBV11-2	TRBJ2-7	CASSSLRASGRALPYEQYF
TRBV10-3	TRBJ2-3	CAIMDVDRGLASGSSDTQYF
TRBV7-2	TRBJ2-7	CASSRGTGGWEQYF
TRBV5-1	TRBJ1-5	CASSTGILNQPQHF
TRBV5-1	TRBJ2-7	CASSSLGRGSNEQYF
TRBV7-7	TRBJ2-3	CASSSSAGSTDTQYF
TRBV7-9	TRBJ2-5	CASSRDRAQETQYF
TRBV10-3	TRBJ2-3	CAINSGSRTDTQYF
TRBV28	TRBJ1-2	CASITGPSSYGYTF
TRBV7-2	TRBJ2-2	CASSLGGSAGELFF
TRBV10-2	TRBJ1-4	CASSKTGGSNEKLFF
TRBV19	TRBJ2-7	CASSGQPRSYEQYF
TRBV6-4	TRBJ2-5	CARPPLRGGLGETQYF
TRBV2	TRBJ1-5	CASTQTDNQPQHF
TRBV6-1	TRBJ2-4	CASSEALQLLGQGSNIQYF
TRBV5-4	TRBJ1-2	CASSTGGTGEGGYTF
TRBV19	TRBJ1-4	CASSIWSAANEKLFF
TRBV6-1	TRBJ2-7	CASKRDRGGYEQYF
TRBV13	TRBJ2-1	CASSLGERSNEQFF
TRBV5-4	TRBJ2-5	CASSLQGAEETQYF
TRBV7-2	TRBJ2-1	CASSFGTGGNNEQFF
TRBV5-1	TRBJ2-2	CASSPLATTGELFF
TRBV27	TRBJ1-1	CASSAGRGNTEAFF
TRBV19	TRBJ2-1	CASRTGEFYNEQFF
TRBV10-3	TRBJ2-5	CAISESNRGTARRSQYF
TRBV5-1	TRBJ1-4	CASSSGGGDEKLFF
TRBV5-5	TRBJ1-1	CASSSTGGNTEAFF
TRBV28	TRBJ2-3	CASPPSGTGGSTDTQYF
TRBV11-3	TRBJ2-1	CASSPKRGSYNEQFF
TRBV2	TRBJ2-3	CASSEAGTSGRGTDTQYF
TRBV25-1	TRBJ1-2	CASSAGTGGTYGYTF
TRBV19	TRBJ1-2	CASSRPGQAGYGYTF
TRBV6-1	TRBJ1-4	CASSEMSGSENEKLFF
TRBV28	TRBJ2-1	CASGRPGGGNEQFF